This is a list of T cell receptor beta chains from one sample in a study of blood T cell repertoires in COVID-19. This table comes from immunoSEQ multiplex PCR, and its TCRdb copy is limited to in-frame clones, with some not included. Of a few hundred thousand clones listed, 86% are singletons. Material: peripheral blood. The receptors stem from a woman aged 45-65 years with COVID-19, enrolled during active disease. The CDR3 runs from the conserved cysteine through the conserved F or W. A D gene is named only where the DNA matches it firmly. Part of the rows lack a size; the others show once, few, many or a class for expanded clones.

j_gene: TRBJ1-5
abundance: few
d_gene: TRBD1
len: 15
v_gene: TRBV19
CDR3aa: CASRGRQGGNQPQHF
CDR3nt: TGTGCCAGTAGGGGTAGACAGGGAGGCAATCAGCCCCAGCATTTT

j_gene: TRBJ1-3
abundance: NA
d_gene: TRBD1
len: 13
v_gene: TRBV7-2
CDR3aa: CASTQGAGNTIYF
CDR3nt: TGTGCCAGCACCCAGGGGGCTGGAAACACCATATATTTT

j_gene: TRBJ2-1
abundance: NA
d_gene: TRBD1
len: 16
v_gene: TRBV9
CDR3aa: CASSVGGGTGINEQFF
CDR3nt: TGTGCCAGCAGCGTAGGAGGAGGGACAGGGATTAATGAGCAGTTCTTC

j_gene: TRBJ2-5
abundance: NA
d_gene: NA
len: 15
v_gene: TRBV6-5
CDR3aa: CASSFLGGGPETQYF
CDR3nt: TGTGCCAGCAGTTTTCTAGGGGGGGGGCCGGAGACCCAGTACTTC

j_gene: TRBJ2-3
abundance: NA
d_gene: TRBD2
len: 16
v_gene: TRBV7-2
CDR3aa: CASSRTSGGFTDTQYF
CDR3nt: TGTGCCAGCAGCCGGACTAGCGGGGGGTTCACAGATACGCAGTATTTT

j_gene: TRBJ1-3
abundance: NA
d_gene: NA
len: 12
v_gene: TRBV9
CDR3aa: CASSVDGDTIYF
CDR3nt: TGTGCCAGCAGCGTAGACGGGGACACCATATATTTT

j_gene: TRBJ2-3
abundance: NA
d_gene: TRBD1
len: 15
v_gene: TRBV7-2
CDR3aa: CASSLAQGARGTQYF
CDR3nt: TGTGCCAGCAGCTTAGCCCAGGGGGCGCGAGGTACGCAGTATTTT

j_gene: TRBJ1-2
abundance: NA
d_gene: TRBD1
len: 15
v_gene: TRBV27
CDR3aa: CASSLSRGTHYGYTF
CDR3nt: TGTGCCAGCAGTCTGAGCAGGGGGACCCACTATGGCTACACCTTC

j_gene: TRBJ2-3
abundance: NA
d_gene: NA
len: 14
v_gene: TRBV5-5
CDR3aa: CASSLQGQTDTQYF
CDR3nt: TGTGCCAGCAGCTTGCAGGGCCAGACAGATACGCAGTATTTT

j_gene: TRBJ2-4
abundance: NA
d_gene: TRBD1
len: 15
v_gene: TRBV27
CDR3aa: CASSRSGQGKNIQYF
CDR3nt: TGTGCCAGCAGTCGCTCGGGACAGGGCAAAAACATTCAGTACTTC

j_gene: TRBJ1-2
abundance: NA
d_gene: NA
len: 15
v_gene: TRBV27
CDR3aa: CASSLSPGANYGYTF
CDR3nt: TGTGCCAGCAGTTTATCGCCAGGGGCAAACTATGGCTACACCTTC

j_gene: TRBJ2-5
abundance: NA
d_gene: TRBD1
len: 18
v_gene: TRBV27
CDR3aa: CASSLIGPRDRGGETQYF
CDR3nt: TGTGCCAGCAGTTTAATTGGTCCCCGGGACAGGGGAGGGGAGACCCAGTACTTC

j_gene: TRBJ1-2
abundance: NA
d_gene: NA
len: 13
v_gene: TRBV6-5
CDR3aa: CASSPRVRDSHTF
CDR3nt: TGTGCCAGCAGCCCAAGGGTCAGGGATAGCCACACCTTC

j_gene: TRBJ2-1
abundance: NA
d_gene: TRBD2
len: 12
v_gene: TRBV25-1
CDR3aa: CASGTSYNEQFF
CDR3nt: TGTGCCAGCGGGACTAGCTACAATGAGCAGTTCTTC

j_gene: TRBJ1-3
abundance: many
d_gene: NA
len: 18
v_gene: TRBV5-6
CDR3aa: CASSLAQFAAVSGNTIYF
CDR3nt: TGTGCCAGCAGCTTGGCGCAGTTCGCGGCTGTCTCTGGAAACACCATATATTTT

j_gene: TRBJ1-6
abundance: NA
d_gene: TRBD1
len: 16
v_gene: TRBV11-2
CDR3aa: CASSLVRGQGNSPLHF
CDR3nt: TGTGCCAGCAGCTTAGTGAGGGGACAGGGGAATTCACCCCTCCACTTT

j_gene: TRBJ2-3
abundance: NA
d_gene: NA
len: 15
v_gene: TRBV5-1
CDR3aa: CASSSGLTSTDTQYF
CDR3nt: TGCGCCAGCAGCAGCGGACTAACGAGCACAGATACGCAGTATTTT

j_gene: TRBJ2-7
abundance: once
d_gene: NA
len: 11
v_gene: TRBV4-1
CDR3aa: CASSHQYEQYF
CDR3nt: TGCGCCAGCAGCCACCAATACGAGCAGTACTTC